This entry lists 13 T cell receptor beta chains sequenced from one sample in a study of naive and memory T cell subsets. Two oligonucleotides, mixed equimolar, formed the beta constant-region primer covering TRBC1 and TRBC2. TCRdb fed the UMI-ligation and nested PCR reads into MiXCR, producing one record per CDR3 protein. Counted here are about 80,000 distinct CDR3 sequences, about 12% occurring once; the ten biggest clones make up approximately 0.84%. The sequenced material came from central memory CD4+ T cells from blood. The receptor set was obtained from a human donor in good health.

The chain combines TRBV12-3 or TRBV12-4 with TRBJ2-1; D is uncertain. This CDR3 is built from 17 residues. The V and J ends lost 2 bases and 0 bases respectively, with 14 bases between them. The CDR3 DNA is TGTGCCAGCAGTTTAACGGGCCACCATAGCTCCTACAATGAGCAGTTCTTC. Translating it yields CASSLTGHHSSYNEQFF.

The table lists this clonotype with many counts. CDR3 sequence: CASSLDRASGNRAQFF. CDR3 DNA: TGTGCCAGCAGCTTAGATCGGGCTAGCGGGAACCGGGCGCAGTTCTTC. V usage is TRBV11-2 and J usage is TRBJ2-1; 9 positions agree with TRBD2. CDR1 and CDR2 from the germline V gene are SGHAT and FQNNGV. The CDR3 is made up of 16 amino acids. V was clipped by 0 bases and J by 12 bases; unmatched bases: 12.

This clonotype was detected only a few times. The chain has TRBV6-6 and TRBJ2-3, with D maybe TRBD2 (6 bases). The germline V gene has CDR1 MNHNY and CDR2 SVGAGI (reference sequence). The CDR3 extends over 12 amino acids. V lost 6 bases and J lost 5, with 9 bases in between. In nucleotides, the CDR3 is TGTGCCAGCAGCGGGAGAGGAGATACGCAGTATTTT. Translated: CASSGRGDTQYF.

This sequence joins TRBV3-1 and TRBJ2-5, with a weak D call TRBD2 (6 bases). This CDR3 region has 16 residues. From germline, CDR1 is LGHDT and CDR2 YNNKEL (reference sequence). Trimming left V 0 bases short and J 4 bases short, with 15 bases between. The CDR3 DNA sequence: TGTGCCAGCAGCCAAGATCGGGCGGGAAGGAGAGAGACCCAGTACTTC. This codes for CASSQDRAGRRETQYF.

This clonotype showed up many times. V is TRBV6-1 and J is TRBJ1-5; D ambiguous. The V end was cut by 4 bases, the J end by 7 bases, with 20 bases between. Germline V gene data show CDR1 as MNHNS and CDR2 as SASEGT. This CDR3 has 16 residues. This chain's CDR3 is CASSALLGRLNQPQHF. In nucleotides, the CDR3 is TGTGCCAGCAGTGCCCTCCTCGGCAGGTTAAACCAGCCCCAGCATTTT.

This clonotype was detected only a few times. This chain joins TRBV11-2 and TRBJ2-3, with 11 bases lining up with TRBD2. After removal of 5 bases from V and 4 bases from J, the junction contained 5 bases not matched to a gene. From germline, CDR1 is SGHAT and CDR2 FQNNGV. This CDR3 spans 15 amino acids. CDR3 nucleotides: TGTGCCAGCAGCCCTCTAGCGGGAGGAGCAGATACGCAGTATTTT. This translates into CASSPLAGGADTQYF. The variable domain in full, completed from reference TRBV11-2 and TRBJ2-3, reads EAGVAQSPRYKIIEKRQSVAFWCNPISGHATLYWYQQILGQGPKLLIQFQNNGVVDDSQLPKDRFSAERLKGVDSTLKIQPAKLEDSAVYLCASSPLAGGADTQYFGPGTRLTVL.

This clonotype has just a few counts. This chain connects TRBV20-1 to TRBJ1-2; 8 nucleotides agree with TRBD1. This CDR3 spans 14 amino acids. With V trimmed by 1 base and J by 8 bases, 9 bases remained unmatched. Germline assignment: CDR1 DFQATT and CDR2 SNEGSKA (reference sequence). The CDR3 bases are TGCAGTGCTAGAGGCAGGGGGCGAACGGAAGGCTACACCTTC. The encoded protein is CSARGRGRTEGYTF.

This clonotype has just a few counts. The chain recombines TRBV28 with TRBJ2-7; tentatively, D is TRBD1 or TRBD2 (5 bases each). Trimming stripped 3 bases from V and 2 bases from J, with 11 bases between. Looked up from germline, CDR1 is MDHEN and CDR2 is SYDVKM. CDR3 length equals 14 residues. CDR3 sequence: CASSLGVFPYEQYF. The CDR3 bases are TGTGCCAGCAGTTTGGGGGTCTTCCCCTACGAGCAGTACTTC.

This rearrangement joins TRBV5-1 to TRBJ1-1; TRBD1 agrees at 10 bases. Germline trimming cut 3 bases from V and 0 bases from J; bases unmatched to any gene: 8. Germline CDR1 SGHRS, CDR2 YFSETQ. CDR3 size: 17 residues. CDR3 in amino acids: CASSWGGTGDMNTEAFF. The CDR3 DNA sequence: TGCGCCAGCAGCTGGGGGGGGACAGGGGATATGAACACTGAAGCTTTCTTT.

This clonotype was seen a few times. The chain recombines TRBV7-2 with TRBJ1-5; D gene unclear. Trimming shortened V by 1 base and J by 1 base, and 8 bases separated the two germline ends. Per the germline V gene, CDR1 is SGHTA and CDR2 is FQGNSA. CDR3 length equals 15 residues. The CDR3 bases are TGTGCCAGCAGCTTAGGCGCGCAGAGCAATCAGCCCCAGCATTTT. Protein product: CASSLGAQSNQPQHF. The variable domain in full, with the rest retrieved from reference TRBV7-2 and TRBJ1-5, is GAGVSQSPSNKVTEKGKDVELRCDPISGHTALYWYRQSLGQGLEFLIYFQGNSAPDKSGLPSDRFSAERTGGSVSTLTIQRTQQEDSAVYLCASSLGAQSNQPQHFGDGTRLSIL.

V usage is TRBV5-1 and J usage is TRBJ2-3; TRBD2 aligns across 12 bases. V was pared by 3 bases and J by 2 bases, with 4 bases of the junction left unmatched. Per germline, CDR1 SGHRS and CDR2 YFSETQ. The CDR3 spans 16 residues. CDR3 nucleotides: TGCGCCAGCAGCTCGACTAGCGGGAGTTCCACAGATACGCAGTATTTT. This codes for CASSSTSGSSTDTQYF.

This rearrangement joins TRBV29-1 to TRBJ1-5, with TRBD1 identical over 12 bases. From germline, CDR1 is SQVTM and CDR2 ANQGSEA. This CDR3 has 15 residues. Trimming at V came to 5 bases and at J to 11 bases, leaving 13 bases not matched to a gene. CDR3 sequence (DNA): TGCAGCGTTCGAGGGGGACAGGGGGCGGAGGGGACCCAGCATTTT. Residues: CSVRGGQGAEGTQHF.

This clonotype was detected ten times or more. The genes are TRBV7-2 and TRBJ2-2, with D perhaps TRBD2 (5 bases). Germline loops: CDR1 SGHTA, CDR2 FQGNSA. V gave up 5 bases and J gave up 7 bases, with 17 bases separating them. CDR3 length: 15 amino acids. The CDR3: CASSQTSLIGGELFF. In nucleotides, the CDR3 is TGTGCCAGCAGCCAAACTAGTCTGATAGGCGGGGAGCTGTTTTTT. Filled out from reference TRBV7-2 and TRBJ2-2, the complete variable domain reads GAGVSQSPSNKVTEKGKDVELRCDPISGHTALYWYRQSLGQGLEFLIYFQGNSAPDKSGLPSDRFSAERTGGSVSTLTIQRTQQEDSAVYLCASSQTSLIGGELFFGEGSRLTVL.